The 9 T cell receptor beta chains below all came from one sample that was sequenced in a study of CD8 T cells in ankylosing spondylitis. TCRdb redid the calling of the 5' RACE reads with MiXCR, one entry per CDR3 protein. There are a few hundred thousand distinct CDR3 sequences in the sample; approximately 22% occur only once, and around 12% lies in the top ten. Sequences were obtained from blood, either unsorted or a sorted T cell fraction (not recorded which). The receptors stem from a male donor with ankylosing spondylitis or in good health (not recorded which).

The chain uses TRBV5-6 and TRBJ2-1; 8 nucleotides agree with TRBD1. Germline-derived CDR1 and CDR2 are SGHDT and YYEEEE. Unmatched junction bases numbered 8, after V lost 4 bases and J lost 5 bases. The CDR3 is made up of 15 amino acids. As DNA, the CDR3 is TGTGCCAGCAGCCCCCGACAGGGGATAAACAATGAGCAGTTCTTC. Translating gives CASSPRQGINNEQFF.

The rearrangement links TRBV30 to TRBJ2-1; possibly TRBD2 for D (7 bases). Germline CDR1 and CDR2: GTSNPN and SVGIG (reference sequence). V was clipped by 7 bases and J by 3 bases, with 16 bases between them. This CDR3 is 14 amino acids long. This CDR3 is CAYGGGAFYNEQFF. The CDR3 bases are TGTGCCTATGGTGGGGGGGCCTTCTACAATGAGCAGTTCTTC.

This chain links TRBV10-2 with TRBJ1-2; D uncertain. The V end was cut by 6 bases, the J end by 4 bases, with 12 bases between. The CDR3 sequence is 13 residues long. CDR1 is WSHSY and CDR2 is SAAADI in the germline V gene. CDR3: CASSPLGVYGYTF. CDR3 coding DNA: TGCGCCAGCAGCCCCCTAGGTGTCTATGGCTACACCTTC.

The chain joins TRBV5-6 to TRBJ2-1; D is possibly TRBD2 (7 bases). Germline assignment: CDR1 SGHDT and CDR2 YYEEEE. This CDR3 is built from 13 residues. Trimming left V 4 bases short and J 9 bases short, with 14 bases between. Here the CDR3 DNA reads TGTGCCAGCAGCGCGGGGGCTTCCCCTGAGCAGTTCTTC. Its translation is CASSAGASPEQFF.

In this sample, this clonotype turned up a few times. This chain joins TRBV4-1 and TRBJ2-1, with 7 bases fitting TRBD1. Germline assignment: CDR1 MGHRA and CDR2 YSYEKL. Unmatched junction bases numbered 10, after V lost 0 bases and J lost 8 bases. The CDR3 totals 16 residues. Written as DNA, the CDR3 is TGCGCCAGCAGCCAAGATGGTACAGGGGTCGACGATGAGCAGTTCTTC. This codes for CASSQDGTGVDDEQFF.

CDR3 protein: CAIGSGTGAYNEQFF. CDR3 coding DNA: TGTGCCATCGGATCCGGGACAGGTGCCTACAATGAGCAGTTCTTC. V usage is TRBV10-3 and J usage is TRBJ2-1; 8 bases are shared with TRBD1. After removal of 8 bases from V and 2 bases from J, the junction contained 8 bases not matched to a gene. The CDR3 consists of 15 residues. Germline V gene sequence: CDR1 ENHRY, CDR2 SYGVKD.

Here the CDR3 DNA reads TGCAGCGTTGAAGTTGGGGATACCGGGGAGCTGTTTTTT. Protein sequence: CSVEVGDTGELFF. The chain couples TRBV29-1 to TRBJ2-2; D uncertain. CDR1 and CDR2 (germline): SQVTM, ANQGSEA. This CDR3 has 13 amino acids. Trimming stripped 1 base from V and 5 bases from J, with 8 bases between.

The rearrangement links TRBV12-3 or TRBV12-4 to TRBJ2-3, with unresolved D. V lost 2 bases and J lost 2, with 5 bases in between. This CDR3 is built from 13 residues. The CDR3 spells CASSLLATDTQYF. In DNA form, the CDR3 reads TGTGCCAGCAGTTTACTCGCCACAGATACGCAGTATTTT.

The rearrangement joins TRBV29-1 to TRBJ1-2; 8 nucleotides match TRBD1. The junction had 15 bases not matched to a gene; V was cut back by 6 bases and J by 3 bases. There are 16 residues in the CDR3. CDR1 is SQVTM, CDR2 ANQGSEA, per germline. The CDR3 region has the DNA TGCAGCGTGATTTTCGGACAGGGAGGGGGCTACTATGGCTACACCTTC. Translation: CSVIFGQGGGYYGYTF.